The 25 T cell receptor beta chains given below trace back to one sample, sequenced in a study of radiotherapy plus CTLA-4 blockade in lung cancer. Profiled with immunoSEQ multiplex PCR; TCRdb holds only in-frame clones, not every one. Seen here are more than 75,000 clones, 72% observed once, and the top ten hold 11% to 15%. Material: peripheral blood, obtained from a patient treated with radiotherapy plus ipilimumab. These receptors all stem from a human donor with non-small cell lung cancer that progressed on radiotherapy plus ipilimumab.

V is TRBV7-8 and J is TRBJ2-1; TRBD2 agrees at 11 bases. The CDR3 is 18 amino acids. Losses at the gene ends were 2 bases for V and 0 bases for J; bases not matched to a gene: 6. Germline values: CDR1 SGHVS, CDR2 FQNEAQ. CDR3 nucleotides: TGTGCCAGCAGCTTACCAGGACTAGCGGGTTCCTCCTACAATGAGCAGTTCTTC. It is translated as CASSLPGLAGSSYNEQFF.

V is TRBV6-5 and J is TRBJ1-1; no clear D. Germline CDR1 is MNHEY and CDR2 is SVGAGI. V was trimmed by 5 bases and J by 4 bases, leaving 8 bases between them. The CDR3 is 12 amino acids. The CDR3 DNA sequence: TGTGCCAGCAGTGGAAAGGGCACTGAAGCTTTCTTT. Translation gives CASSGKGTEAFF.

The genes are TRBV19 and TRBJ1-5; 10 positions match TRBD1. With V trimmed by 6 bases and J by 6 bases, 8 bases remained unmatched. Germline-derived CDR1 and CDR2 are LNHDA and SQIVND (reference sequence). There are 15 residues in the CDR3. CDR3 protein: CASRVLTGGFQPQHF. The DNA of the CDR3 is TGTGCCAGTAGGGTGCTGACAGGGGGCTTTCAGCCCCAGCATTTT.

CDR3: CASSEYEVGYTF. CDR3 coding DNA: TGTGCCAGCAGTGAATACGAGGTTGGCTACACCTTC. The chain is built from TRBV25-1 and TRBJ1-2; D is unclear. Between the trimmed V and J ends, which lost 0 bases and 7 bases, there was a span of 6 bases. The CDR3 runs 12 residues. CDR1 MGHDK and CDR2 SYGVNS come from the germline V gene.

This clone was picked up one time. V is TRBV4-3 and J is TRBJ1-1; perhaps TRBD1 as D (6 bases). Germline V gene lookup returns CDR1 LGHNA and CDR2 YSLEER. Trimming removed 3 bases from V and 5 bases from J, with 13 bases in between. This CDR3 has 14 residues. CDR3: CASSQPGELTEAFF. DNA for the CDR3: TGCGCCAGCAGCCAGCCAGGGGAGTTAACTGAAGCTTTCTTT.

This clone was counted a few times. This clone may be a read error of a much larger clone one base away. The chain carries TRBV5-4 and TRBJ2-7; TRBD1 is a possible D gene (5 bases). Germline V gene lookup returns CDR1 SGHNT and CDR2 YYREEE (reference sequence). V gave up 0 bases and J gave up 5 bases, with 12 bases separating them. The CDR3 totals 14 residues. CDR3 sequence (DNA): TGTGCCAGCAGCTTGGGGGGCTCGGTCAACGAGCAGTACTTC. Translated, it gives CASSLGGSVNEQYF.

The rearrangement uses TRBV7-2 and TRBJ2-1; 7 nucleotides line up with TRBD1. The CDR3 runs 14 residues. Germline CDR1 SGHTA, CDR2 FQGNSA. With 5 bases clipped from V and 3 bases from J, the junction kept 4 bases outside the gene matches. The CDR3 DNA sequence: TGTGCCAGCAGCAAACAGGGGAACTACAATGAGCAGTTCTTC. Translated, it gives CASSKQGNYNEQFF.

The rearrangement joins TRBV5-1 to TRBJ2-1; D gene uncertain. Germline CDR1 is SGHRS and CDR2 is YFSETQ. V dropped 5 bases and J dropped 4 bases, with 16 bases sitting between them. CDR3 size: 15 residues. CDR3 DNA: TGCGCCAGCAGAGAAGACTTCTCTTTTTACAATGAGCAGTTCTTC. Protein: CASREDFSFYNEQFF.

The chain has TRBV6-1 and TRBJ2-1; 7 bases fit TRBD1. Germline trimming cut 6 bases from V and 3 bases from J; bases unmatched to any gene: 2. CDR1 is MNHNS and CDR2 is SASEGT in the germline V gene. The CDR3 has 13 amino acids. The CDR3 DNA sequence: TGTGCCAGCAGAAACAGGGGCTACAATGAGCAGTTCTTC. This encodes CASRNRGYNEQFF.

The V and J genes are TRBV30 and TRBJ2-3; 10 nucleotides match TRBD1. Germline V gene lookup returns CDR1 GTSNPN and CDR2 SVGIG (reference sequence). V lost 1 base, J lost 4 bases, and 8 bases stayed unmatched. The CDR3 is 16 amino acids. The CDR3 protein is CAWSEGTGVLADTQYF. CDR3 in DNA: TGTGCCTGGAGTGAAGGGACAGGGGTTTTAGCAGATACGCAGTATTTT.

The chain joins TRBV5-5 to TRBJ2-7; no clear D gene. Germline V lookup: CDR1 SGHKS, CDR2 YYEKEE (reference sequence). The CDR3 is 15 amino acids. The V end was cut by 0 bases, the J end by 3 bases, with 13 bases between. CDR3 nucleotides: TGTGCCAGCAGCTTGGGGCACACGCGAGACTACGAGCAGTACTTC. Amino acid sequence: CASSLGHTRDYEQYF.

The V and J genes are TRBV6-6 and TRBJ2-7; D is unclear. Trimming pared 6 bases from V and 5 bases from J, leaving 8 bases between. CDR1 is MNHNY and CDR2 is SVGAGI in the germline V gene (reference sequence). The CDR3 has 11 residues. CDR3 sequence (DNA): TGTGCCAGCAGCCCTGGGAACGAGCAGTACTTC. Translation gives CASSPGNEQYF.

This clone was detected only once. The chain uses TRBV5-1 and TRBJ1-3, with D possibly TRBD1 on 5 matching bases. The V gene lost 1 base and the J gene lost 2 bases, with 10 bases spanning the gap. CDR3 length: 15 amino acids. Per the germline V gene, CDR1 is SGHRS and CDR2 is YFSETQ. The CDR3 reads CASSLLQGPGNTIYF. DNA of the CDR3: TGCGCCAGCAGCTTGCTTCAGGGTCCTGGAAACACCATATATTTT.

The chain recombines TRBV11-2 with TRBJ1-1, with D tentatively TRBD1 (5 bases). V lost 1 base, J lost 5 bases, and 8 bases lay in between. The CDR3 totals 13 residues. CDR1 and CDR2 from the germline V gene are SGHAT and FQNNGV. In DNA form, the CDR3 reads TGTGCCAGCAGCTTAGGGGGGGAAACTGAAGCTTTCTTT. This encodes CASSLGGETEAFF.

The chain links TRBV6-1 to TRBJ2-1; 14 bases agree with TRBD2. Germline V gives CDR1 MNHNS, CDR2 SASEGT. The CDR3 length is 15 residues. Losses at the gene ends were 6 bases for V and 6 bases for J; bases not matched to a gene: 4. CDR3 in DNA: TGTGCCAGCAGGTTGACTAGCGGGGGGGCCAATGAGCAGTTCTTC. Its translation: CASRLTSGGANEQFF.

This sequence joins TRBV6-4 and TRBJ2-1; 7 bases align to TRBD2. Germline V lookup: CDR1 MRHNA, CDR2 SNTAGT. Trimming cost V 3 bases and J 5 bases; bases outside gene matches: 1. The CDR3 length is 13 residues. CDR3 region: CASSEGTNNEQFF. The CDR3 region has the DNA TGTGCCAGCAGTGAGGGGACTAACAATGAGCAGTTCTTC.

The V call is TRBV25-1, the J call TRBJ2-7; a possible D gene is TRBD1 (6 bases). This CDR3 spans 14 amino acids. Germline assignment: CDR1 MGHDK and CDR2 SYGVNS. V lost 4 bases and J lost 0, with 10 bases in between. In DNA form, the CDR3 reads TGTGCCAGCAGTGGCTGGACAGCCTCCTACGAGCAGTACTTC. It yields the protein CASSGWTASYEQYF.

This clone occurred a few times. The chain uses TRBV4-2 and TRBJ1-6; no firm D call. Germline-derived CDR1 and CDR2 are LGHNA and YNFKEQ. V was pared by 0 bases and J by 6 bases, with 12 bases between. The length of the CDR3 is 16 residues. The CDR3 coding sequence is TGTGCCAGCAGCCAAGAACAGAACCAGCCTAATTCACCCCTCCACTTT. Translation: CASSQEQNQPNSPLHF.

The DNA of the CDR3 is TGTGCCAGCAGTTATCAGGGGACTAGCGGGAGCTACGAGCAGTACTTC. Its translation: CASSYQGTSGSYEQYF. The chain employs TRBV6-5 and TRBJ2-7, with 14 positions matching TRBD2. This CDR3 has 16 residues. V gave up 3 bases and J gave up 3 bases; unmatched junction bases: 4. Germline V gene data show CDR1 as MNHEY and CDR2 as SVGAGI.

The CDR3 region is CASSSPTGGLTEAFF. Here the CDR3 DNA reads TGTGCCAGCTCATCCCCGACAGGGGGCCTCACTGAAGCTTTCTTT. V gene TRBV28 combines with J gene TRBJ1-1; 10 bases fit TRBD1. This CDR3 has 15 residues. V was clipped by 8 bases and J by 4 bases; unmatched bases: 10. CDR1 is MDHEN, CDR2 SYDVKM, per germline.

The chain carries TRBV9 and TRBJ2-1, with 8 bases lining up with TRBD2. The germline gives CDR1 SGDLS, CDR2 YYNGEE. With V trimmed by 4 bases and J by 8 bases, 14 bases remained unmatched. The CDR3 sequence is 16 residues long. The CDR3 region is CASSSRTGGPYDEQFF. In DNA, the CDR3 is TGTGCCAGCAGCAGCCGAACGGGAGGGCCTTACGATGAGCAGTTCTTC.

The chain has TRBV7-8 and TRBJ1-3, with 7 bases identical to TRBD1. CDR1 is SGHVS, CDR2 FQNEAQ, per germline. With 4 bases clipped from V and 4 bases from J, the junction kept 10 bases outside the gene matches. CDR3 length: 16 residues. As DNA, the CDR3 is TGTGCCAGCAGCTCGGACAGGCGACCCCTGGGAAACACCATATATTTT. This sequence encodes CASSSDRRPLGNTIYF.

The V call is TRBV5-1, the J call TRBJ2-1, with 10 bases aligning to TRBD2. Germline CDR1 reads SGHRS; CDR2 reads YFSETQ. V gave up 4 bases and J gave up 8 bases; unmatched junction bases: 6. There are 14 residues in the CDR3. CDR3 in amino acids: CASSPGLAWDEQFF. The CDR3 coding sequence is TGCGCCAGCAGCCCGGGACTAGCGTGGGATGAGCAGTTCTTC.

The chain couples TRBV7-8 to TRBJ2-7, with 8 nucleotides matching TRBD2. Germline trimming cut 3 bases from V and 3 bases from J; bases unmatched to any gene: 4. In germline, CDR1 is SGHVS, CDR2 FQNEAQ. The CDR3 runs to 14 residues. This CDR3 is CASSFREGYYEQYF. The CDR3, as DNA: TGTGCCAGCAGCTTCCGGGAGGGGTACTACGAGCAGTACTTC.

This clone was observed many times. This chain's CDR3 is CASSSVGGEQFF. CDR3 DNA: TGTGCCAGCAGCTCCGTTGGCGGTGAGCAGTTCTTC. V usage is TRBV28 and J usage is TRBJ2-1; D gene ambiguous. The germline V gene encodes CDR1 MDHEN and CDR2 SYDVKM. The CDR3 contains 12 residues. Trimming pared 6 bases from V and 9 bases from J, leaving 12 bases between.